This TCR beta chain was sequenced for a study of vaccination effects on CD4 cells after COVID-19. For the study at large: Vaccination of participants consisted of two doses of either the BNT162b2 or mRNA-1273 vaccine.

This clone has a handful of counts. Antigen: not known. Overall study findings and caveats: Late post-vaccination, clones induced by infection and those induced by vaccine underwent marked clonal contraction.

Trimming took off 0 bases at V and 3 bases at J, with 12 bases between the two ends. This CDR3 is 15 amino acids long. Germline CDR1 is SGHRS and CDR2 is YFSETQ. Prior to sequencing, the ViraFEST assay stimulated PBMC with viral peptide pools, which expanded the antigen-specific CD4+ T cells. CD4+ T cell isolation took place after less than 13 days of culture. Nucleocapsid antibodies were negative in the vaccine recipients, who had never had SARS-CoV-2 infection. A half-volume exchange with IL-2 medium occurred on days 3 and 7. TCRdb's table, derived via immunoSEQ multiplex PCR, lists solely in-frame clones and lacks some. Of about 73,000 clones listed, 65% to 80% are singletons.

This receptor was identified in a human donor who received a COVID-19 vaccine. The source was CD4+ T cells from PBMCs cultured with HCoV-NL63 spike peptides, collected before COVID-19 vaccination. The chain is built from TRBV5-1 and TRBJ2-5; tentative D call: TRBD2 (5 bases). The CDR3 reads CASSLGPGSKETQYF. In nucleotides, the CDR3 is TGCGCCAGCAGCTTGGGACCGGGATCAAAAGAGACCCAGTACTTC.